Listed here are 16 T cell receptor beta chains from one sample, sequenced in a study of blood T cell repertoires in COVID-19. Profiling relied on immunoSEQ multiplex PCR, and the TCRdb table lists in-frame clones only, not all of them. The table has about 160,000 clones, more than 80% seen once. Sequencing input: peripheral blood. These receptors all come from a human donor in a cohort sampled during active COVID-19.

The CDR3 reads CASSLDRGVYGYTF. The CDR3 coding sequence is TGTGCCAGCAGTCTCGACAGGGGTGTCTATGGCTACACCTTC. The rearrangement joins TRBV6-2 or TRBV6-3 to TRBJ1-2; 8 bases agree with TRBD1. Germline CDR1 and CDR2: MNHEY and SVGEGT. The CDR3 is 14 residues long. The ends lost 5 bases at V and 4 bases at J; junction bases unmatched: 6.

The J gene is TRBJ2-3, the V gene TRBV3-1 (or the pseudogene TRBV3-2), with 8 bases that match TRBD1. V trimming: 2 bases; J trimming: 0 bases; junction bases outside the gene matches: 7. The CDR3 has 17 residues. CDR1 LGHDT and CDR2 YNNKEL come from the germline V gene (reference sequence). CDR3 sequence reads: CASSQQGARGSTDTQYF. CDR3 nucleotide sequence: TGTGCCAGCAGCCAACAGGGGGCCAGGGGTAGCACAGATACGCAGTATTTT.

This chain connects TRBV6-2 or TRBV6-3 to TRBJ1-5; D not resolved. Per germline, CDR1 MNHEY and CDR2 SVGEGT. The ends were cut back, 5 bases at V and 2 bases at J, with 16 bases in the middle. This CDR3 has 16 amino acids. CDR3 DNA: TGTGCCAGCAGTGTTAGAGCTACCGGGGGCAATCAGCCCCAGCATTTT. Translation: CASSVRATGGNQPQHF.

This chain links TRBV19 with TRBJ2-6; D uncertain. The CDR3 has 15 amino acids. V was clipped by 10 bases and J by 4 bases, with 17 bases between them. Germline V CDR1 and CDR2: LNHDA, SQIVND (reference sequence). The CDR3 loop reads CATTPSFSGANVLTF. CDR3 coding DNA: TGTGCCACAACACCCAGTTTTTCCGGGGCCAACGTCCTGACTTTC.

The table lists this clone with many counts. The J gene is TRBJ2-3, the V gene TRBV28; TRBD2 matches 7 bases. Per the germline V gene, CDR1 is MDHEN and CDR2 is SYDVKM. The CDR3 runs 13 residues. Trimming cost V 10 bases and J 2 bases; bases outside gene matches: 6. CDR3 nucleotides: TGTGCCACCGGGAGCGGGATCACAGATACGCAGTATTTT. Encoded protein: CATGSGITDTQYF. Combining the CDR3 with reference TRBV28 and TRBJ2-3 gives the whole variable domain DVKVTQSSRYLVKRTGEKVFLECVQDMDHENMFWYRQDPGLGLRLIYFSYDVKMKEKGDIPEGYSVSREKKERFSLILESASTNQTSMYLCATGSGITDTQYFGPGTRLTVL.

The V gene is TRBV11-1, the J gene TRBJ2-5; the match to TRBD1 covers 7 bases. The CDR3 loop spans 15 amino acids. Unmatched junction bases numbered 4, after V lost 2 bases and J lost 1 base. Per the germline V gene, CDR1 is SGHAT and CDR2 is FQDESV (reference sequence). The CDR3 DNA reads as TGTGCCAGCAGCTTAAACGGGGACAGCCAAGAGACCCAGTACTTC. Translating gives CASSLNGDSQETQYF. Looking up the rest from reference TRBV11-1 and TRBJ2-5 gives the full variable domain: EAEVAQSPRYKITEKSQAVAFWCDPISGHATLYWYRQILGQGPELLVQFQDESVVDDSQLPKDRFSAERLKGVDSTLKIQPAELGDSAMYLCASSLNGDSQETQYFGPGTRLLVL.

V usage is TRBV10-2 and J usage is TRBJ2-7; 9 nucleotides line up with TRBD2. J lost 0 bases, V lost 8 bases, and 8 bases had no gene match. The CDR3 contains 15 residues. Germline CDR1 WSHSY, CDR2 SAAADI. For the CDR3, the DNA is TGCGCCAGCGTTCGTGAGGGACTAGCCTCCTACGAGCAGTACTTC. Its translation: CASVREGLASYEQYF.

This clone showed up just a few times. The chain carries TRBV24-1 and TRBJ1-2; TRBD1 is a possible D gene (5 bases). From germline, CDR1 is KGHDR and CDR2 SFDVKD. With 4 bases removed from V and 7 bases from J, the gap between germline ends came to 15 bases. CDR3 length: 14 amino acids. For the CDR3, the DNA is TGTGCCACCAGTGAGGCAGGGCCAGATGGTGGCTACACCTTC. Translated: CATSEAGPDGGYTF.

V gene TRBV7-2 combines with J gene TRBJ1-4, with 8 bases that match TRBD1. The CDR3 is made up of 13 amino acids. Trimming removed 6 bases from V and 7 bases from J; junction bases left unmatched: 4. Germline V gene sequence: CDR1 SGHTA, CDR2 FQGNSA. This CDR3 is CASRTGVGEKLFF. The CDR3 DNA reads TGTGCCAGCAGGACAGGGGTGGGTGAAAAACTGTTTTTT.

This clone was detected only once. The chain combines TRBV6-2 or TRBV6-3 with TRBJ2-1; 10 bases are shared with TRBD2. The J segment lost 0 bases and the V segment lost 4 bases, leaving 6 bases of the junction unmatched. The CDR3 spans 17 residues. Per germline, CDR1 MNHEY and CDR2 SVGEGT. The CDR3 bases are TGTGCCAGCAGTTCACCTAGCGGGAGAGGCTCCTACAATGAGCAGTTCTTC. This gives the protein CASSSPSGRGSYNEQFF.

This clone was counted a single time. This chain links TRBV6-2 or TRBV6-3 with TRBJ2-1, with 7 nucleotides matching TRBD2. The germline CDR1 and CDR2 sequences are MNHEY and SVGEGT. The CDR3 contains 12 residues. Losses at the gene ends were 5 bases for V and 13 bases for J; bases not matched to a gene: 8. This CDR3 is CASSTAGLGQFF. CDR3 DNA: TGTGCCAGCAGTACAGCGGGATTAGGACAGTTCTTC.

The chain uses TRBV5-6 and TRBJ2-1; D unresolved. This CDR3 comprises 16 residues. The germline V gene has CDR1 SGHDT and CDR2 YYEEEE. V lost 0 bases to trimming and J lost 2 bases, with 12 bases between them. The CDR3 coding sequence is TGTGCCAGCAGCTTGGACCTCACGAGTACCTACAATGAGCAGTTCTTC. Translated, it gives CASSLDLTSTYNEQFF. The whole variable domain, remainder taken from reference TRBV5-6 and TRBJ2-1, is DAGVTQSPTHLIKTRGQQVTLRCSPKSGHDTVSWYQQALGQGPQFIFQYYEEEERQRGNFPDRFSGHQFPNYSSELNVNALLLGDSALYLCASSLDLTSTYNEQFFGPGTRLTVL.

J is TRBJ2-5 and V is TRBV5-4; 12 bases match TRBD2. The CDR3 has 15 amino acids. Germline V gives CDR1 SGHNT, CDR2 YYREEE (reference sequence). With V trimmed by 4 bases and J by 3 bases, 4 bases remained unmatched. The CDR3 coding sequence is TGTGCCAGCAGCAAAAGACTAGCGGGAGAAGAGACCCAGTACTTC. Amino acid sequence: CASSKRLAGEETQYF.

This chain connects TRBV30 to TRBJ2-3; 8 positions agree with TRBD2. The CDR3 is 14 amino acids. The V and J ends lost 2 bases and 1 base, in that order; junction bases with no gene match: 2. CDR1 is GTSNPN and CDR2 is SVGIG in the germline V gene (reference sequence). The CDR3 DNA is TGTGCCTGGAGTTCCGGGGGGGGCACAGATACGCAGTATTTT. As protein: CAWSSGGGTDTQYF.

This clone showed up just a few times. The chain recombines TRBV11-2 with TRBJ1-6; D is perhaps TRBD1 (6 bases). With 3 bases removed from V and 10 bases from J, the gap between germline ends came to 10 bases. This CDR3 is 13 amino acids long. In germline, CDR1 is SGHAT, CDR2 FQNNGV. CDR3 sequence reads: CASSFTGRSPLHF. The CDR3 nucleotides are TGTGCCAGCAGCTTCACAGGGAGATCACCCCTCCACTTT.

The V call is TRBV6-1, the J call TRBJ2-3; 11 bases match TRBD2. CDR3 length: 16 amino acids. V shed 0 bases, J shed 9 bases, and the junction held 8 bases outside the gene matches. Germline lookup yields CDR1 MNHNS and CDR2 SASEGT. CDR3 in DNA: TGTGCCAGCAGTGAAGCGCGTCTAGCGGGGGGATCGACGCAGTATTTT. It specifies CASSEARLAGGSTQYF.